Below are 20 T cell receptor beta chains sequenced from a single sample in a study of cytomegalovirus exposure and HLA in healthy donors. The PCR used 60 Vbeta and 13 Jbeta primers. Profiled with immunoSEQ multiplex PCR; TCRdb holds only in-frame clones, not every one. The data show more than 85,000 clones, 69% seen once. The sample taken for sequencing was PBMCs. All receptors come from a woman aged 65 to 85 in good health and CMV-seropositive.

The chain is built from TRBV5-4 and TRBJ2-5; 10 nucleotides align to TRBD2. V lost 4 bases, J lost 2 bases, and 5 bases stayed unmatched. This CDR3 spans 15 amino acids. CDR1 is SGHNT, CDR2 YYREEE, per germline (reference sequence). The CDR3 sequence: CASSQGLASQETQYF. The CDR3, as DNA: TGTGCCAGCAGCCAGGGACTAGCGAGTCAAGAGACCCAGTACTTC.

The V gene is TRBV2, the J gene TRBJ1-5; D uncertain. Germline CDR1 is SNHLY and CDR2 is FYNNEI. The V end was cut by 10 bases, the J end by 1 base, with 11 bases between. The CDR3 runs to 13 residues. CDR3 coding DNA: TGTGCCACCGCGGGCGACAGCAATCAGCCCCAGCATTTT. Translation gives CATAGDSNQPQHF.

The chain couples TRBV10-3 to TRBJ1-1, with TRBD1 identical over 12 bases. V was pared by 10 bases and J by 3 bases, with 12 bases of the junction left unmatched. The CDR3 contains 16 residues. Germline CDR1 ENHRY, CDR2 SYGVKD. The CDR3 coding sequence is TGTGCCACTGGCCCCCGGGACAGGGGGCAGGACACTGAAGCTTTCTTT. Protein sequence: CATGPRDRGQDTEAFF.

In its sample, this clone was seen a few times. An end of the junction differs from the germline gene, which may be a read error. CDR3 sequence: CASSLDRANQPQHF. CDR3 bases: TGTGCCAGTAGTTTAGACAGGGCTAATCAGCCCCAGCATTTT. The chain has TRBV19 and TRBJ1-5; the match to TRBD1 covers 7 bases. The germline V gene has CDR1 LNHDA and CDR2 SQIVND (reference sequence). The CDR3 covers 14 residues.

The V call is TRBV6-5, the J call TRBJ1-1; D might be TRBD1 (5 bases). This CDR3 spans 15 amino acids. With 2 bases removed from V and 10 bases from J, the gap between germline ends came to 20 bases. Germline V gene data show CDR1 as MNHEY and CDR2 as SVGAGI. CDR3 bases: TGTGCCAGCAGTTACCTTCCAACAGGTCCCGATACAGCTTTCTTT. This translates into CASSYLPTGPDTAFF.

This chain uses TRBV30 with TRBJ1-5; TRBD1 aligns across 10 bases. The CDR3 is made up of 17 amino acids. The V and J ends lost 2 bases and 4 bases, in that order; junction bases with no gene match: 11. The germline V gene encodes CDR1 GTSNPN and CDR2 SVGIG (reference sequence). In nucleotides, the CDR3 is TGTGCCTGGAGTTCCCACGCCTGGACAGGGGGTAATCAGCCCCAGCATTTT. This sequence encodes CAWSSHAWTGGNQPQHF.

This chain joins TRBV5-1 and TRBJ2-7; possibly TRBD1 for D (6 bases). The germline CDR1 and CDR2 sequences are SGHRS and YFSETQ. The CDR3 extends over 15 amino acids. V shed 1 base and J shed 2 bases, with 13 bases lying between them. CDR3: CASSLWDTSPYEQYF. DNA for the CDR3: TGCGCCAGCAGCTTGTGGGACACCTCACCCTACGAGCAGTACTTC.

In this sample, this clone turned up once. The chain combines TRBV27 with TRBJ2-3; D gene unclear. The germline V and J ends were trimmed by 4 bases and 1 base, with 12 bases remaining between them. CDR1 MNHEY and CDR2 SMNVEV come from the germline V gene (reference sequence). The CDR3 has 15 residues. CDR3 amino acids: CASSSVLFGTDTQYF. CDR3 coding DNA: TGTGCCAGCAGTTCGGTATTGTTCGGCACAGATACGCAGTATTTT.

This chain connects TRBV6-5 to TRBJ2-5, with TRBD1 matching over 7 bases. V gave up 2 bases and J gave up 0 bases; unmatched junction bases: 3. Germline V lookup: CDR1 MNHEY, CDR2 SVGAGI. The CDR3 has 15 residues. CDR3 nucleotides: TGTGCCAGCAGTTACGGACAGGCCTACCAAGAGACCCAGTACTTC. Encoded protein: CASSYGQAYQETQYF.

This clone has only one observation. The chain carries TRBV29-1 and TRBJ2-1, with a possible D match to TRBD2 (6 bases). The germline gives CDR1 SQVTM, CDR2 ANQGSEA. Between the trimmed V and J ends, which lost 8 bases and 5 bases, there was a span of 19 bases. This CDR3 has 14 amino acids. Here the CDR3 reads CSPPPREDDNEQFF. As DNA, the CDR3 is TGCAGCCCACCCCCCAGGGAGGATGACAATGAGCAGTTCTTC.

V is TRBV2 and J is TRBJ1-5, with D possibly TRBD1 on 5 matching bases. The V gene lost 6 bases and the J gene lost 0 bases, with 9 bases spanning the gap. CDR1 and CDR2 from the germline V gene are SNHLY and FYNNEI. CDR3 length equals 14 residues. The CDR3 nucleotides are TGTGCCAGCAGGGGGGGGTATAGCAATCAGCCCCAGCATTTT. It is translated as CASRGGYSNQPQHF.

This clone has only one observation. The rearrangement links TRBV10-3 to TRBJ2-7, with D unresolved. Trimming took 0 bases from V and 3 from J, leaving 15 bases between them. This CDR3 is built from 16 residues. Looked up from germline, CDR1 is ENHRY and CDR2 is SYGVKD. The DNA for the CDR3 is TGTGCCATCAGTGAGTCGGAAGACTGGCGGAGCTACGAGCAGTACTTC. Its translation is CAISESEDWRSYEQYF.

A few counts support this clone. The chain employs TRBV5-5 and TRBJ2-5; the match to TRBD1 covers 7 bases. The CDR3 has 13 amino acids. V trimming: 4 bases; J trimming: 5 bases; junction bases outside the gene matches: 5. The germline V gene has CDR1 SGHKS and CDR2 YYEKEE (reference sequence). This CDR3 reads CASSQDRTETQYF. CDR3 nucleotides: TGTGCCAGCAGCCAGGACAGGACTGAGACCCAGTACTTC.

The table lists this clone with a count of one. The CDR3 nucleotides are TGTGCCAGCAGGAAGACAGGGACAGATACGCAGTATTTT. It encodes CASRKTGTDTQYF. The V call is TRBV27, the J call TRBJ2-3; 7 bases agree with TRBD1. Germline V gene data show CDR1 as MNHEY and CDR2 as SMNVEV (reference sequence). The junction had 3 bases not matched to a gene; V was cut back by 6 bases and J by 3 bases. The length of the CDR3 is 13 residues.

J is TRBJ2-1 and V is TRBV4-1; no clear D. Trimming left V 0 bases short and J 4 bases short, with 16 bases between. The CDR3 is 17 amino acids. CDR1 and CDR2 from the germline V gene are MGHRA and YSYEKL. The CDR3 spells CASSQDRARAAYNEQFF. The CDR3, as DNA: TGCGCCAGCAGCCAAGATCGAGCTAGAGCAGCATACAATGAGCAGTTCTTC.

This clone appeared a few times. The gene calls are TRBV5-1 and TRBJ2-7; 11 bases line up with TRBD2. The J segment lost 6 bases and the V segment lost 4 bases, leaving 12 bases of the junction unmatched. The CDR3 has 16 residues. Germline-derived CDR1 and CDR2 are SGHRS and YFSETQ. CDR3 protein: CASSQGLAGGPSEQYF. The CDR3 coding sequence is TGCGCCAGCAGCCAGGGTCTAGCGGGGGGCCCTTCCGAGCAGTACTTC.

The chain is built from TRBV5-1 and TRBJ2-2; the match to TRBD2 covers 7 bases. V was pared by 2 bases and J by 4 bases, with 5 bases of the junction left unmatched. The CDR3 length is 15 residues. Germline lookup yields CDR1 SGHRS and CDR2 YFSETQ. The CDR3 nucleotides read TGCGCCAGCAGCTTAGGGGAGGGGTCCACCGGGGAGCTGTTTTTT. It is translated as CASSLGEGSTGELFF.

This clone was picked up a small number of times. The chain employs TRBV10-3 and TRBJ2-1; 10 bases map to TRBD2. This CDR3 has 15 residues. The V and J ends lost 8 bases and 4 bases, in that order; junction bases with no gene match: 8. CDR1 is ENHRY, CDR2 SYGVKD, per germline. The CDR3 nucleotides read TGTGCCATCGCCGAACTAGCGGGGCAATACAATGAGCAGTTCTTC. Its protein product is CAIAELAGQYNEQFF.

The gene calls are TRBV20-1 and TRBJ2-4; no clear D gene. The V gene lost 4 bases and the J gene lost 5 bases, with 6 bases spanning the gap. The CDR3 totals 11 residues. The germline V gene has CDR1 DFQATT and CDR2 SNEGSKA (reference sequence). For the CDR3, the DNA is TGCAGTGCTATGTGGCAAAACATTCAGTACTTC. It is translated as CSAMWQNIQYF.

This chain links TRBV7-6 with TRBJ1-4, with D perhaps TRBD1 (5 bases). V gave up 5 bases and J gave up 8 bases, with 18 bases separating them. The CDR3 sequence is 15 residues long. Germline V gene lookup returns CDR1 SGHVS and CDR2 FNYEAQ. DNA of the CDR3: TGTGCCAGCAGCCAAGGGGCCCTTCCACGGGAAAAACTGTTTTTT. It codes for CASSQGALPREKLFF. Complete variable domain (other parts from reference TRBV7-6 and TRBJ1-4): GAGVSQSPRYKVTKRGQDVALRCDPISGHVSLYWYRQALGQGPEFLTYFNYEAQQDKSGLPNDRFSAERPEGSISTLTIQRTEQRDSAMYRCASSQGALPREKLFFGSGTQLSVL.